This TCR beta chain was retrieved from a study of T cells in Graves' hyperthyroidism and ophthalmopathy. V was pared by 4 bases and J by 8 bases, with 27 bases between. Germline assignment: CDR1 SGHRS and CDR2 YFSETQ. This CDR3 is built from 17 residues. Worth noting for this clonotype: One base away lies a much larger clone, so this may be a sequencing read error.

Each diagnosis was grounded in clinical symptoms, serum thyroxine and TRAb, thyroid ultrasound, and orbital computed tomography. Amplification of TCR beta CDR3 regions was performed using RNA transcripts as template. An initial round of RT-PCR targeting the TCR CDR3 relied on the HTBI primer set. Each CDR3 protein gets one entry after TCRdb re-called the multiplex PCR reads with MiXCR. This sample has fewer than 650,000 distinct CDR3 sequences, with 13% to 15% found just once. The sequence was obtained from a woman younger than 35 with Graves' ophthalmopathy. Sequencing used blood. The V and J genes are TRBV5-1 and TRBJ1-1, with D perhaps matching TRBD1 (6 bases). The CDR3 sequence is CASSPQGWEALPGEAFF. CDR3 DNA sequence: TGCGCCAGCAGCCCTCAGGGGTGGGAGGCCCTTCCTGGCGAAGCTTTCTTT.